This TCR beta chain was profiled in a study of T cell responses to AZD1222 COVID-19 vaccine. This clone showed up just a few times. Generated by immunoSEQ multiplex PCR, the TCRdb table keeps only in-frame clones and is missing some. The table has roughly 100,000 clones, 84% seen once; the top ten hold more than 15%. Trimming shortened V by 3 bases and J by 7 bases, and 15 bases separated the two germline ends. Per germline, CDR1 LNHDA and CDR2 SQIVND (reference sequence). The CDR3 is 14 amino acids. The TCR originated in an adult in good health. The source was peripheral blood, collected on day 0 of AZD1222 vaccination. The rearrangement links TRBV19 to TRBJ1-1; the D gene is possibly TRBD1 (6 bases). The CDR3 DNA sequence: TGTGCCAGTAGTATGACGGGGGGGGCCCGTGAAGCTTTCTTT. Residues: CASSMTGGAREAFF.